This T cell receptor beta chain was found in a study of blood T cell repertoires in COVID-19. Study-wide background: In each case, the material was cDNA or gDNA derived from T cells, B-cell-depleted T cells, or PBMCs.

This clone was detected only once. Individuals drawn from around 25 US areas were about 18 to 100 years old. The assay was immunoSEQ multiplex PCR, and TCRdb's table has in-frame clones only and misses some. The sample consists of approximately 290,000 clones, around 89% of them appearing once. The sample taken for sequencing was PBMCs or T cells enriched from blood (not recorded which). The sequence was obtained from a woman between 18 and 29 years old with acute COVID-19.

The CDR3 sequence: CASSHSLKNTEAFF. DNA for the CDR3: TGTGCCAGCAGCCATTCCCTAAAGAACACTGAAGCTTTCTTT. The chain couples TRBV7-9 to TRBJ1-1; no firm D call. The CDR3 runs to 14 residues. Germline V gives CDR1 SEHNR, CDR2 FQNEAQ (reference sequence). With 5 bases removed from V and 1 base from J, the gap between germline ends came to 11 bases.